This T cell receptor (beta chain) originates from a study of prognosis after radiotherapy for stage I lung cancer. This clonotype was seen at least ten times. One end of the junction varies from germline; a read error may be responsible. TCR beta CDR3 amplification from genomic DNA was performed by two-round multiplex PCR. First-round PCR amplification was performed with primers specific to each TRBV and TRBJ gene. One entry per CDR3 protein, called by TCRdb with MiXCR from the multiplex PCR reads. The table has 45,000 to 70,000 distinct CDR3 sequences, roughly 29% seen once. This specimen consisted of PBMCs, obtained before or after stereotactic body radiation therapy (not recorded which). The origin of this receptor is a donor aged 50 or older with non-small cell lung cancer.

The CDR3 coding sequence is TGTGCCAGTAGTACGGGCCTTTGGGGCTTGATCTTC. Translated: CASSTGLWGLIF. The chain carries TRBV19 and TRBJ1-2; D may be TRBD1 (5 bases). CDR3 length: 12 residues. Germline V lookup: CDR1 LNHDA, CDR2 SQIVND (reference sequence). The whole variable domain, filled in from reference TRBV19 and TRBJ1-2, reads DGGITQSPKYLFRKEGQNVTLSCEQNLNHDAMYWYRQDPGQGLRLIYYSQIVNDFQKGDIAEGYSVSREKKESFPLTVTSAQKNPTAFYLCASSTGLWGLIFGSGTRLTVV.